The rows below give T cell receptor beta chains drawn from one sample of a study of cytomegalovirus exposure and HLA in healthy donors. This table comes from immunoSEQ multiplex PCR, and its TCRdb copy is limited to in-frame clones, with some not included. This repertoire shows 140,000 to 150,000 clones, around 80% found once; its top ten account for over 2.5%. The sample was PBMCs. Receptor source: a female donor in good health and CMV-seronegative. Each CDR3 is given with its conserved first and last residue.

TRBV27	TRBJ2-5	CASSSTGTGLETQYF
TRBV5-4	TRBJ2-5	CASSREGFQETQYF
TRBV6-1	TRBJ2-6	CASSPTPPGANVLTF
TRBV5-8	TRBJ1-1	CASRTGTGRLEAFF
TRBV9	TRBJ1-2	CASKPTGSYGYTF
TRBV10-3	TRBJ2-1	CAISRTSGSSNEQFF
TRBV4-1	TRBJ1-5	CASSHTDRVHQPQHF
TRBV27	TRBJ2-7	CASSLASGVTYEQYF
TRBV7-2	TRBJ1-1	CASSLARTGGLMAEAFF
TRBV30	TRBJ1-3	CAWKKTGTWDTIYF
TRBV7-9	TRBJ2-7	CSSSLHSYEQYF
TRBV28	TRBJ2-1	CASSPLLAGLVVSSYNEQFF
TRBV7-9	TRBJ1-3	CASSLLLGGGSRSGNTIYF
TRBV5-4	TRBJ1-2	CASSAFGGYTF
TRBV30	TRBJ1-4	CAWKDRDNEKLFF
TRBV28	TRBJ2-5	CAILGQGEETQYF
TRBV5-4	TRBJ1-2	CASSPGTGVGYTF
TRBV27	TRBJ1-5	CASSSRTAKEGQPQHF
TRBV20-1	TRBJ2-7	CSASGTAVF
TRBV2	TRBJ1-4	CASSPGQNLNEKLFF
TRBV5-1	TRBJ1-4	CASSPRGGRTGNEKLFF
TRBV5-1	TRBJ2-5	CASSTPTRSQETQYF
TRBV7-3	TRBJ1-1	CASSLGGGTEAFF
TRBV7-2	TRBJ1-1	CASSLMTSNTEAFF
TRBV7-3	TRBJ1-1	CASSIDRVTEAFF
TRBV7-8	TRBJ2-3	CASSSLGYGAGAGDTQYF
TRBV28	TRBJ1-6	CASGPGGRGSYNSPLHF
TRBV5-1	TRBJ1-1	CASSLGTTGTEAFF
TRBV5-6	TRBJ1-1	CASSLAWGRGTEAFF
TRBV6-5	TRBJ1-1	CASSQDRGPHPAFF
TRBV4-1	TRBJ1-4	CASSQSGDEKLFF
TRBV9	TRBJ1-1	CASSQTGVTEAFF
TRBV2	TRBJ2-3	CAIVMPGQGPTDTQYF
TRBV6-5	TRBJ2-1	CASRIRAYNEQFF
TRBV23-1	TRBJ2-7	CASSPIPKPAGRYEQYF
TRBV29-1	NA	CSVDSDTSYEQYF
TRBV2	TRBJ1-4	CASTRAEANEKLFF
TRBV5-6	TRBJ1-3	CASSSRGGESGNTIYF
TRBV7-8	TRBJ2-5	CASSRERVGAQETQYF
TRBV27	TRBJ1-1	CASSPIFGETEAFF